This section outlines one TCR beta chain sequence together with its context. V lost 2 bases, J lost 8 bases, and 11 bases stayed unmatched. CDR3 length: 15 amino acids. CDR1 is GTSNPN, CDR2 SVGIG, per germline (reference sequence). The data were taken from a study of blood T cell repertoires in COVID-19. As for the study in general: Nucleic acid was either cDNA or gDNA, and it came from T cells, B-cell-depleted T cells, or PBMCs.

Clones were sequenced by immunoSEQ multiplex PCR, and TCRdb holds only the in-frame ones, with some missing. Among 200,000 to 300,000 clones listed, about 87% were seen once. The chain uses TRBV30 and TRBJ1-2; the match to TRBD1 covers 10 bases. The receptor's source is a middle-aged woman with acute or convalescent COVID-19. The sample comprised peripheral blood. CDR3 sequence: CAWSQTTGGSIGYTF. CDR3 bases: TGTGCCTGGAGTCAAACGACAGGGGGCTCGATAGGCTACACCTTC. Full variable domain (rest looked up from reference TRBV30 and TRBJ1-2): SQTIHQWPATLVQPVGSPLSLECTVEGTSNPNLYWYRQAAGRGLQLLFYSVGIGQISSEVPQNLSASRPQDRQFILSSKKLLLSDSGFYLCAWSQTTGGSIGYTFGSGTRLTVV.